These 3 T cell receptor beta chains originate from one sample sequenced in a study of blood T cell repertoires in COVID-19. Assay: immunoSEQ multiplex PCR; the TCRdb copy retains only in-frame clones and omits some. The table has roughly 260,000 clones, under 85% seen once. The sample was peripheral blood. The receptors were gathered from a middle-aged woman with active or convalescent COVID-19.

J is TRBJ1-5 and V is TRBV6-5; TRBD1 aligns across 8 bases. The germline V gene encodes CDR1 MNHEY and CDR2 SVGAGI. The CDR3 is made up of 14 amino acids. The ends lost 10 bases at V and 6 bases at J; junction bases unmatched: 11. This chain's CDR3 is CATLRQGRSQPQHF. Written as DNA, the CDR3 is TGTGCCACCCTCCGACAGGGGAGGAGTCAGCCCCAGCATTTT.

This clone was counted only a few times. This chain links TRBV28 with TRBJ1-6; no reliable D call. Germline assignment: CDR1 MDHEN and CDR2 SYDVKM. This CDR3 has 15 amino acids. Trimming stripped 3 bases from V and 7 bases from J, with 13 bases between. CDR3 region: CASSLRGGTNSPLHF. Here the CDR3 DNA reads TGTGCCAGCAGTTTGCGAGGAGGAACCAATTCACCCCTCCACTTT.

The V call is TRBV3-1 (or the pseudogene TRBV3-2), the J call TRBJ2-7; D is unresolved. Germline assignment: CDR1 LGHDT and CDR2 YNNKEL (reference sequence). This CDR3 contains 14 residues. V lost 4 bases and J 1 base, leaving 11 bases between the germline ends. The CDR3 coding sequence is TGTGCCAGCAGCCTTCTCGCCGGGTCCTACGAGCAGTACTTC. Its translation is CASSLLAGSYEQYF.